Below, one TCR beta chain is given with its context. What it recognizes is unknown. The data belong to a study of cytomegalovirus exposure and HLA in healthy donors. Study information: Unique TCRs from HLA-typed donors, roughly 87 million of them, were held in an early data release.

General study results and limits: Association of a missense DCLRE1C variant with TCR beta V- and J-gene trimming was reported in a later analysis. Associated with cytomegalovirus, according to the listing, were some 180 TCR beta chains.

The CDR3 extends over 14 amino acids. Germline CDR1 PRHDT, CDR2 FYEKMQ (reference sequence). V gave up 5 bases and J gave up 4 bases, with 14 bases separating them. Amplification used 60 Vbeta primers and 13 Jbeta primers. Only in-frame clones appear in the TCRdb table, and some are missing; sequencing was by immunoSEQ multiplex PCR. The sample lists 150,000 to 200,000 clones, approximately 79% occurring once. This TCR came from a man between 35 and 55 years old in good health and CMV-seropositive. This sequence joins TRBV13 and TRBJ1-1; D possibly corresponds to TRBD1 (6 bases). Sequencing input: PBMCs. The CDR3 is CASSRTARGTEAFF. The CDR3 region has the DNA TGTGCCAGCAGCCGGACCGCCAGGGGCACTGAAGCTTTCTTT.